The rows below give T cell receptor beta chains drawn from one sample of a study of blood T cell repertoires in COVID-19. Clones were read by immunoSEQ multiplex PCR, and TCRdb kept only the in-frame ones, dropping some. The sample has under 250,000 clones; approximately 88% are singletons. The sequencing input was PBMCs or T cells enriched from blood (not recorded which). These receptors came from a woman between 40 and 55 years old who had been exposed to COVID-19. Each CDR3 is given with its conserved first and last residue. A D gene is named only where the DNA matches it firmly. Only part of the rows carry a size: once, few, many, or a class if the clone is expanded.

CDR3	DNA	V	J	D	size
CASSTPGYGYTF	TGTGCCAGCAGTACCCCAGGCTATGGCTACACCTTC	TRBV28	TRBJ1-2	-	-
CASSRPGMKYNEQFF	TGTGCCAGCAGCCGGCCCGGGATGAAATACAATGAGCAGTTCTTC	TRBV11-3	TRBJ2-1	-	-
CASSEKGIHPGEKLFF	TGTGCCAGCAGTGAAAAAGGGATCCACCCAGGGGAAAAACTGTTTTTT	TRBV6-1	TRBJ1-4	-	-
CASLGEKLFF	TGTGCCTCACTAGGCGAAAAACTGTTTTTT	TRBV6-5	TRBJ1-4	-	-
CASSPREGWQETQYF	TGTGCCAGCAGTCCCCGGGAGGGGTGGCAAGAGACCCAGTACTTC	TRBV27	TRBJ2-5	TRBD2	-
CASSQGGVGAEAFF	TGTGCCAGCAGCCAAGGAGGGGTAGGCGCTGAAGCTTTCTTT	TRBV7-3	TRBJ1-1	-	-
CASSPQPGLVGGELFF	TGTGCCAGCAGTCCGCAACCGGGACTAGTTGGCGGGGAGCTGTTTTTT	TRBV7-6	TRBJ2-2	TRBD2	-
CSVERGGSDTQYF	TGCAGCGTTGAGAGGGGGGGGAGCGATACGCAGTATTTT	TRBV29-1	TRBJ2-3	-	-
CASSYSSRYGYTF	TGTGCCAGCAGTTACTCGAGTCGGTATGGCTACACCTTC	TRBV6-2/TRBV6-3	TRBJ1-2	-	-
CASSFWTENNSPLHF	TGTGCCAGTAGTTTCTGGACAGAAAATAATTCACCCCTCCACTTT	TRBV19	TRBJ1-6	-	-
CASSKGTGDTHYNSPLHF	TGTGCCAGCAGCAAGGGAACAGGGGATACCCACTATAATTCACCCCTCCACTTT	TRBV7-8	TRBJ1-6	TRBD1	-
CSASKRGSGTEAFF	TGCAGTGCTAGTAAGAGGGGGAGTGGGACTGAAGCTTTCTTT	TRBV20-1	TRBJ1-1	-	-
CATTGQGINYGYTF	TGTGCCACTACCGGGCAGGGAATAAACTATGGCTACACCTTC	TRBV19	TRBJ1-2	-	-
CASSLTRDPPGNTIYF	TGTGCCAGCAGCTTAACCAGGGATCCTCCTGGAAACACCATATATTTT	TRBV7-9	TRBJ1-3	-	-
CASRAGGNTIYF	TGTGCCAGCAGAGCAGGGGGAAACACCATATATTTT	TRBV12-3/TRBV12-4	TRBJ1-3	-	-
CASKSGAGGYTF	TGTGCCAGTAAGTCAGGGGCTGGTGGCTACACCTTC	TRBV19	TRBJ1-2	-	-
CASSRQGYEQFF	TGTGCCAGCAGCCGGCAGGGGTATGAGCAGTTCTTC	TRBV11-3	TRBJ2-1	-	-
CASSQEGTGLSEQFF	TGCGCCAGCAGCCAGGAGGGGACAGGTCTTAGTGAGCAGTTCTTC	TRBV5-1	TRBJ2-1	TRBD1	-
CATLPTAGIYGYTF	TGTGCTACTCTCCCAACGGCAGGGATCTATGGCTACACCTTC	TRBV2	TRBJ1-2	-	-
CASSLGGTAPSTDTQYF	TGTGCCAGCAGCTTAGGGGGGACAGCCCCAAGCACAGATACGCAGTATTTT	TRBV7-9	TRBJ2-3	TRBD1	-
CASSSGGTLETQYF	TGTGCCAGCAGTTCAGGGGGGACTTTAGAGACCCAGTACTTC	TRBV5-4	TRBJ2-5	-	-
CASSKAQGSYEQYF	TGTGCCAGTAGTAAGGCACAGGGGAGCTACGAGCAGTACTTC	TRBV19	TRBJ2-7	TRBD1	-
CASSETGDTLNWHEQFF	TGTGCCAGCAGTGAAACCGGGGACACACTAAACTGGCATGAGCAGTTCTTC	TRBV2	TRBJ2-1	-	-
CASSIGVGNQPQHF	TGTGCCAGCAGTATAGGGGTCGGCAATCAGCCCCAGCATTTT	TRBV6-5	TRBJ1-5	-	-
CASSLMDRIPSGANVLTF	TGTGCCAGCAGCCTAATGGACAGAATTCCCTCTGGGGCCAACGTCCTGACTTTC	TRBV3-1/TRBV3-2	TRBJ2-6	-	once
CASSPRLAGGLGEQYF	TGTGCCAGCAGTCCCCGACTAGCGGGGGGGCTAGGAGAGCAGTACTTC	TRBV27	TRBJ2-7	TRBD2	-
CASSPRPGTGNNEKLFF	TGTGCCAGCAGTCCCCGCCCCGGGACAGGAAATAATGAAAAACTGTTTTTT	TRBV28	TRBJ1-4	TRBD1	-
CATGRSYNEQFF	TGTGCCACGGGGAGGTCCTACAATGAGCAGTTCTTC	TRBV24-1	TRBJ2-1	-	-
CASSLGGNTEAFF	TGTGCCAGCAGCTTAGGAGGGAACACTGAAGCTTTCTTT	TRBV5-1	TRBJ1-1	-	-
CASSLGAGYNEQFF	TGTGCCAGCAGTTTAGGGGCTGGCTACAATGAGCAGTTCTTC	TRBV11-3	TRBJ2-1	-	-
CASSQDYQQGPREQYF	TGCGCCAGCAGCCAAGATTATCAACAGGGGCCTCGGGAGCAGTACTTC	TRBV4-3	TRBJ2-7	TRBD1	-
CASSSIVDTQYF	TGTGCCAGCAGCAGCATTGTAGATACGCAGTATTTT	TRBV7-9	TRBJ2-3	-	-
CASSRKKGEARNEQFF	TGTGCCAGCAGCCGAAAAAAGGGAGAAGCTAGAAATGAGCAGTTCTTC	TRBV6-2/TRBV6-3	TRBJ2-1	-	-